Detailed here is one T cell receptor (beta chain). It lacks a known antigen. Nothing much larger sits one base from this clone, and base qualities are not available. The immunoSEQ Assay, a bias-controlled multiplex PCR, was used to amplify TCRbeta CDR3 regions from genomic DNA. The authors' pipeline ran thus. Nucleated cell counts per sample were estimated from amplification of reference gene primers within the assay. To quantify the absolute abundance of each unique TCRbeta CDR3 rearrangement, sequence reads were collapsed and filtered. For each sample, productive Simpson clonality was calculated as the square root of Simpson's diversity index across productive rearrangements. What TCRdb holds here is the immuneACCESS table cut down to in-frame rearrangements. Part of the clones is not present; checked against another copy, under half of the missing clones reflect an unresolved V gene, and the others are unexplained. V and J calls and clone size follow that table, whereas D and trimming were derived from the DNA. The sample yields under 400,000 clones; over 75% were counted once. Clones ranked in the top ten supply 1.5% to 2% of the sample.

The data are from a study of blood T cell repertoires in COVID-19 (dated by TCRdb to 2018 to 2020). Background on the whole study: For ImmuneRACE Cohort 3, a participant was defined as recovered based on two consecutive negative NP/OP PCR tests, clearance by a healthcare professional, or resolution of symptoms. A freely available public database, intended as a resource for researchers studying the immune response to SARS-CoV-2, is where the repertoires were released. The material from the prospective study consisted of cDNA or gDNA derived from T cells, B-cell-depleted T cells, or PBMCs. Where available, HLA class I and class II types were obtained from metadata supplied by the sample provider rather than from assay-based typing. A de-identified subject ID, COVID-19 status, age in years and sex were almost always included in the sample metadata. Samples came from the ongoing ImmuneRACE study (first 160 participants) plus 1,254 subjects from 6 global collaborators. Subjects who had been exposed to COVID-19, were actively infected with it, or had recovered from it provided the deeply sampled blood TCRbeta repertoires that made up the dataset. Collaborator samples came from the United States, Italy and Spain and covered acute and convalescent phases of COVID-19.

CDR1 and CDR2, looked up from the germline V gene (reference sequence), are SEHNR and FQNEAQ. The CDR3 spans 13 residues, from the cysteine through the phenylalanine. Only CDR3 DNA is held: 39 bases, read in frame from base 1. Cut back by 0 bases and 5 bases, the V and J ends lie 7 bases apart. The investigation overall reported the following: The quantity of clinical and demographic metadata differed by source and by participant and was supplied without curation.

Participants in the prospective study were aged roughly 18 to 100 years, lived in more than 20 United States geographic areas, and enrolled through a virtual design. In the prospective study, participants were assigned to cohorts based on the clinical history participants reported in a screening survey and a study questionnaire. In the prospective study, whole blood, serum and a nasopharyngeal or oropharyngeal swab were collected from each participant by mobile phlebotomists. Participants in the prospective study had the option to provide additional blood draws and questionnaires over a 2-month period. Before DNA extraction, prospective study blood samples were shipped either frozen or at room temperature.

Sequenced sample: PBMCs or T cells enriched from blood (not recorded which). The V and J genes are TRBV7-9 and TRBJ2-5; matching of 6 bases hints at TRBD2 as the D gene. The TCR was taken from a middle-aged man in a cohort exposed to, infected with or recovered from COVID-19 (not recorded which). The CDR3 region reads CASSLAGGETQYF. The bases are TGTGCCAGCAGCTTAGCGGGAGGTGAGACCCAGTACTTC.